This T cell receptor beta chain derives from a study of shared clonotypes between healthy human individuals. What was sequenced on ten immunoSEQ deep assay plates was unsorted PBMC DNA. Some clones are missing from TCRdb's copy, which holds only in-frame ones; the method was immunoSEQ multiplex PCR. There are under 600,000 clones in the sample; around 76% occur only once, and approximately 12% lies in the top ten. This clone has more than one count but fewer than ten. The sequence came from a woman between 40 and 55 years old in good health. Some clones in this sample may be carry-over from other donors' samples. Sequencing input: PBMCs.

Written as DNA, the CDR3 is TGCGCCAGCAGCCAAGGGGAGGGCCGTTTTCTTGAGCAGTTCTTC. Its translation: CASSQGEGRFLEQFF. The V call is TRBV4-3, the J call TRBJ2-1, with 7 bases aligning to TRBD2. Germline CDR1 is LGHNA and CDR2 is YSLEER. The CDR3 length is 15 residues. V gave up 1 base and J gave up 9 bases; unmatched junction bases: 9.